This entry is about one T cell receptor beta chain. The target antigen is unknown. Each sample came from a Caucasian adult donor living in Nashville, Tennessee. Genomic DNA per cell subset filled all wells of several immunoSEQ plates. Profiled with immunoSEQ multiplex PCR; TCRdb holds only in-frame clones, not every one. The profile shows roughly 320,000 clones, around 86% of them singletons. The data stem from a study of shared clonotypes between healthy human individuals. Across the whole study: Aged 18 to 49, the donors were a couple of women and a few men. Findings of the study overall: Shared clonotypes: about 5% naive CD4, about 3.3% naive CD8, roughly 2.2% memory CD4, over 0.3% memory CD8.

The clonotype was recovered from a man aged 18 to 29 in good health. Source material: memory CD8+ T cells sorted from blood. Stated subset: CD45RO+ cells pooled with CCR7-negative TemRA cells.

Here the CDR3 DNA reads TGCGCCAGCAGCGGCAGGGGGGGCACCTACGAGCAGTACTTC. Its protein is CASSGRGGTYEQYF. This sequence joins TRBV5-1 and TRBJ2-7; perhaps D is TRBD1 or TRBD2 (7 bases each). V lost 4 bases, J lost 2 bases, and 13 bases lay in between. Looked up from germline, CDR1 is SGHRS and CDR2 is YFSETQ. The CDR3 has 14 residues. The entire variable domain, with the rest obtained from reference TRBV5-1 and TRBJ2-7, is as follows: KAGVTQTPRYLIKTRGQQVTLSCSPISGHRSVSWYQQTPGQGLQFLFEYFSETQRNKGNFPGRFSGRQFSNSRSEMNVSTLELGDSALYLCASSGRGGTYEQYFGPGTRLTVT.